This T cell receptor (beta chain) was sequenced in a study of cytomegalovirus exposure and HLA in healthy donors. After removal of 2 bases from V and 4 bases from J, the junction contained 5 bases not matched to a gene. CDR3 length: 16 amino acids. Germline V gene sequence: CDR1 GTSNPN, CDR2 SVGIG (reference sequence). The primer mix had 60 Vbeta and 13 Jbeta primers. This table comes from immunoSEQ multiplex PCR, and its TCRdb copy is limited to in-frame clones, with some not included. The sample includes around 160,000 clones, 77% of them seen just once. The sequence derives from a woman aged 40-49 years in good health and CMV-seropositive. The source material was PBMCs. The chain links TRBV30 to TRBJ2-3; 14 positions agree with TRBD2. The chain's CDR3 is CAWSSGLAGVSDTQYF. The CDR3, as DNA: TGTGCCTGGAGTTCGGGACTAGCGGGAGTCTCAGATACGCAGTATTTT.